Below, 17 T cell receptor beta chains from the same sample are listed, as sequenced in a study of cytomegalovirus exposure and HLA in healthy donors. PCR involved 60 Vbeta and 13 Jbeta primers. The method was immunoSEQ multiplex PCR; TCRdb's version includes in-frame clones alone and lacks a portion of them. The sample lists roughly 200,000 clones, 60% to 85% occurring once. The specimen sequenced was PBMCs. The receptors were sampled from a girl aged 10 to 17 in good health and CMV-seropositive.

This chain links TRBV2 with TRBJ2-3, with 12 bases that match TRBD2. This CDR3 contains 17 residues. Germline loops: CDR1 SNHLY, CDR2 FYNNEI. The J segment lost 0 bases and the V segment lost 6 bases, leaving 7 bases of the junction unmatched. The DNA for the CDR3 is TGTGCCAGCAGGGTGACTAGCGGGGGCACTAGCACAGATACGCAGTATTTT. This gives the protein CASRVTSGGTSTDTQYF.

Concerning this clone: Other DNA sequences in the sample encode the same CDR3. V and J are TRBV9 and TRBJ1-3; maybe TRBD1 (5 bases). The CDR3 has 14 residues. Germline V gene sequence: CDR1 SGDLS, CDR2 YYNGEE. The V end lost 2 bases, the J end lost 2 bases, and 8 bases lay between the germline ends. CDR3 residues: CASSVGGTGNTIYF. The CDR3 DNA reads as TGTGCCAGCAGCGTGGGGGGAACTGGAAACACCATATATTTT.

The chain employs TRBV4-1 and TRBJ1-6; D remains unclear. Germline lookup yields CDR1 MGHRA and CDR2 YSYEKL. This CDR3 is built from 16 residues. The germline V and J ends were trimmed by 2 bases and 2 bases, with 10 bases remaining between them. CDR3 nucleotides: TGCGCCAGCAGCCAATACCTAGGAGCCTATAATTCACCCCTCCACTTT. Protein product: CASSQYLGAYNSPLHF.

The chain employs TRBV6-5 and TRBJ1-3, with a weak D call TRBD1 (6 bases). In germline, CDR1 is MNHEY, CDR2 SVGAGI. The CDR3 is 15 amino acids. V was pared by 4 bases and J by 1 base, with 11 bases between. CDR3 sequence reads: CASSFAGESGNTIYF. Written as DNA, the CDR3 is TGTGCCAGCAGTTTCGCAGGGGAGTCTGGAAACACCATATATTTT.

The chain has TRBV29-1 and TRBJ2-2; weak D call: TRBD2 (5 bases). Germline CDR1 SQVTM, CDR2 ANQGSEA. V lost 7 bases, J lost 4 bases, and 13 bases lay in between. The CDR3 is 13 amino acids. The CDR3 spells CSGGSLGTGELFF. CDR3 nucleotide sequence: TGCAGCGGAGGGTCTCTGGGCACCGGGGAGCTGTTTTTT.

The chain carries TRBV10-3 and TRBJ2-7; TRBD2 agrees at 9 bases. The ends lost 0 bases at V and 3 bases at J; junction bases unmatched: 3. CDR3 length: 15 residues. CDR1 is ENHRY and CDR2 is SYGVKD in the germline V gene. CDR3 bases: TGTGCCATCAGTGAGTCGAAACTAGCGGGCTACGAGCAGTACTTC. It encodes CAISESKLAGYEQYF.

The J gene is TRBJ2-3, the V gene TRBV10-2; possible D gene TRBD2, 6 bases. CDR3 length equals 14 residues. CDR1 and CDR2 from the germline V gene are WSHSY and SAAADI. Trimming stripped 8 bases from V and 6 bases from J, with 18 bases between. In nucleotides, the CDR3 is TGCGCCAGCGGAGCTAGCGCCAGTTACGATACGCAGTATTTT. Translated, it gives CASGASASYDTQYF.

The chain carries TRBV19 and TRBJ1-2; 8 bases are shared with TRBD1. CDR3 length: 14 amino acids. The V gene end was trimmed by 10 bases and the J gene end by 4 bases; junction bases not matched to a gene: 11. Germline CDR1 LNHDA, CDR2 SQIVND (reference sequence). The CDR3 DNA is TGTGCCATCTCAGACAGGGGCTTATTCTATGGCTACACCTTC. This encodes CAISDRGLFYGYTF.

This sequence joins TRBV4-2 and TRBJ2-1; 13 nucleotides line up with TRBD2. J was trimmed by 7 bases and V by 3 bases; bases with no gene match: 3. This CDR3 has 15 amino acids. From germline, CDR1 is LGHNA and CDR2 YNFKEQ. The CDR3 reads CASSQPGLAGNEQFF. The DNA of the CDR3 is TGTGCCAGCAGCCAGCCGGGACTAGCGGGAAATGAGCAGTTCTTC.

The V and J genes are TRBV30 and TRBJ2-1; D gene unclear. The CDR3 extends over 16 amino acids. Trimming stripped 5 bases from V and 4 bases from J, with 21 bases between. From germline, CDR1 is GTSNPN and CDR2 SVGIG (reference sequence). CDR3 sequence reads: CAWDPVPTGFYNEQFF. The CDR3 nucleotides are TGTGCCTGGGACCCCGTCCCCACCGGGTTTTACAATGAGCAGTTCTTC.

The gene calls are TRBV5-4 and TRBJ2-7, with unresolved D. Germline lookup yields CDR1 SGHNT and CDR2 YYREEE (reference sequence). This CDR3 region has 14 residues. The V and J ends lost 3 bases and 0 bases respectively, with 10 bases between them. CDR3 coding DNA: TGTGCCAGCAGCTCCCAACCGGTCTCCTACGAGCAGTACTTC. Translated: CASSSQPVSYEQYF.

CDR3 sequence reads: CASSKPDSSYEQYF. The CDR3 DNA sequence: TGTGCCAGCAGTAAACCGGACAGTTCCTACGAGCAGTACTTC. This rearrangement joins TRBV6-5 to TRBJ2-7; D may be TRBD1 (6 bases). Trimming shortened V by 5 bases and J by 1 base, and 12 bases separated the two germline ends. The CDR3 is 14 residues long. Germline values: CDR1 MNHEY, CDR2 SVGAGI.

In regard to this clone: Other nucleotide sequences in the sample specify the same CDR3. V gene TRBV6-5 combines with J gene TRBJ1-2; 7 nucleotides agree with TRBD1. The CDR3 runs 14 residues. V was clipped by 0 bases and J by 2 bases; unmatched bases: 0. Looked up from germline, CDR1 is MNHEY and CDR2 is SVGAGI. In DNA, the CDR3 is TGTGCCAGCAGTTACTCGACAGGGAACTATGGCTACACCTTC. Residues: CASSYSTGNYGYTF.

The DNA of the CDR3 is TGTGCCAGCAGCTTGCCGGGACTAGCGGGGCCCAATGAGCAGTTCTTC. This sequence encodes CASSLPGLAGPNEQFF. The chain employs TRBV5-6 and TRBJ2-1; TRBD2 aligns across 13 bases. Germline CDR1 SGHDT, CDR2 YYEEEE. The CDR3 consists of 16 residues. V shed 1 base and J 6 bases; nucleotides not matched to a gene: 4.

This rearrangement joins TRBV9 to TRBJ2-2, with 9 nucleotides matching TRBD1. J gave up 1 base and V 4 bases, and 5 bases lay outside the gene matches. There are 16 residues in the CDR3. Germline V gene sequence: CDR1 SGDLS, CDR2 YYNGEE. The CDR3, as DNA: TGTGCCAGCAGCCTCAAGGGACAGGGGAACACCGGGGAGCTGTTTTTT. It specifies CASSLKGQGNTGELFF.

V gene TRBV6-4 combines with J gene TRBJ2-1, with TRBD2 matching over 11 bases. The CDR3 is 15 residues long. Germline loops: CDR1 MRHNA, CDR2 SNTAGT. Trimming took 2 bases from V and 4 from J; bases not matched to a gene: 1. CDR3 sequence (DNA): TGTGCCAGCAGTGACGGGACTAGCGGTTACAATGAGCAGTTCTTC. Translation: CASSDGTSGYNEQFF.

This chain joins TRBV2 and TRBJ1-6; the D gene is possibly TRBD1 (6 bases). Between the trimmed V and J ends, which lost 6 bases and 14 bases, there was a span of 14 bases. Germline CDR1 SNHLY, CDR2 FYNNEI. The CDR3 consists of 12 residues. The CDR3 bases are TGTGCCAGCAGCGTCCCCGAGGGGGCCCTCCACTTT. It is translated as CASSVPEGALHF. The full variable domain, with the rest looked up from reference TRBV2 and TRBJ1-6, is EPEVTQTPSHQVTQMGQEVILRCVPISNHLYFYWYRQILGQKVEFLVSFYNNEISEKSEIFDDQFSVERPDGSNFTLKIRSTKLEDSAMYFCASSVPEGALHFGNGTRLTVT.